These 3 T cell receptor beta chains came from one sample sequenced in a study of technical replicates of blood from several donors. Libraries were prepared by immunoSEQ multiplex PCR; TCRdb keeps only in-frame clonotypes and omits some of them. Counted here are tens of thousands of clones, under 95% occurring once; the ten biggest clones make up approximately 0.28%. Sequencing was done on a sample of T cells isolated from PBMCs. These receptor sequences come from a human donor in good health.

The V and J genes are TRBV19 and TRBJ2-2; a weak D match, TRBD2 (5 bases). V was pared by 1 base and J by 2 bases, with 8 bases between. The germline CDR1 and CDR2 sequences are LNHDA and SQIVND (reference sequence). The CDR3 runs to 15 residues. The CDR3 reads CASSIGTANTGELFF. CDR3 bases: TGTGCCAGTAGTATAGGGACTGCAAACACCGGGGAGCTGTTTTTT.

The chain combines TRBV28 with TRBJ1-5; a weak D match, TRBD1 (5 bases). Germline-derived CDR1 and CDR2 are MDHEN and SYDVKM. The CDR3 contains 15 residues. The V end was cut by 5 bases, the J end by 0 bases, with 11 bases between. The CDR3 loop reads CASSAGLYSNQPQHF. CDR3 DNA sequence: TGTGCCAGCAGTGCGGGGCTCTATAGCAATCAGCCCCAGCATTTT.

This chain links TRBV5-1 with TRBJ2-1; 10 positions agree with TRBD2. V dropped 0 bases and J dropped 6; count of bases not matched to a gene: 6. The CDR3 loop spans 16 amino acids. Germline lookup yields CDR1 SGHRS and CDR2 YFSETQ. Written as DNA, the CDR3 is TGCGCCAGCAGCTTGGAGGCTAGCGGGAGTGTCAATGAGCAGTTCTTC. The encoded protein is CASSLEASGSVNEQFF.